This T cell receptor beta chain stems from a study of T cells in Graves' hyperthyroidism and ophthalmopathy. The investigators amplified TCR beta CDR3 regions from RNA transcripts. The HTBI set primed first-round TCR CDR3 RT-PCR. TCRdb itself ran the multiplex PCR reads through MiXCR, one entry per CDR3 protein. The sample yields 300,000 to 450,000 distinct CDR3 sequences, 15% to 17% seen once. This clonotype was seen ten or more times. The V segment lost 7 bases and the J segment 2 bases; nucleotides outside the gene matches: 4. Germline V gene data show CDR1 as MGHRA and CDR2 as YSYEKL. The CDR3 loop spans 15 amino acids.

This sequence was found in a woman between 18 and 30 years old with Graves' hyperthyroidism that later progressed to Graves' ophthalmopathy. The sample consisted of blood. V is TRBV4-1 and J is TRBJ2-2; 10 bases align to TRBD2. The CDR3 sequence is CASNGLADNTGELFF. The CDR3 DNA reads TGCGCCAGCAACGGACTAGCGGATAACACCGGGGAGCTGTTTTTT.